This T cell receptor beta chain is from a study of cytomegalovirus exposure and HLA in healthy donors. Study-level information: An earlier analysis identified 120 million or so unique TCR beta sequences in about 179 million T cells. Researchers found that approximately 77% of some 400 genotyped donors fell within the Caucasian-associated ancestry cluster.

PCR used 60 Vbeta primers and 13 Jbeta primers. Assay used: immunoSEQ multiplex PCR; TCRdb lists only in-frame clones, some missing. The table lists under 200,000 clones, about 85% of them singletons. Study results and caveats: The classifier reportedly diagnosed cytomegalovirus status with high specificity and sensitivity.

Germline V gene lookup returns CDR1 SGHAT and CDR2 FQDESV (reference sequence). The ends were cut back, 3 bases at V and 4 bases at J, with 24 bases in the middle. The CDR3 consists of 19 residues. Turning to this clone: Its antigen is unidentified.

This TCR was sampled from a man aged 18 to 29 in good health and CMV-seronegative. Sequencing input: PBMCs. This chain links TRBV11-1 with TRBJ2-2; D might be TRBD2 (6 bases). DNA of the CDR3: TGTGCCAGCAGCTTCCCCCGGGTTGGCGGACCCGGGGGCACCGGGGAGCTGTTTTTT. It yields the protein CASSFPRVGGPGGTGELFF.